This TCR beta chain was identified during a study of T cell responses to AZD1222 COVID-19 vaccine. Turning to the study itself: Analysis merged second doses at about 4 or about 12 weeks. Overall study findings and caveats: Epitopes outside B.1.351 and B.1.1.7 mutated regions reportedly drew nearly half of spike TCRs. Of the AZD1222 recipients, only five to seven were seropositive at baseline. Repertoires were sampled only after the peak T cell response.

Sequenced by immunoSEQ multiplex PCR; TCRdb stores in-frame clones only, minus some. The sample holds 140,000 or so clones, roughly 90% seen once. Comments on this clone: Antigen specificity is unknown.

Between the trimmed V and J ends, which lost 0 bases and 3 bases, there was a span of 11 bases. The germline V gene encodes CDR1 GTSNPN and CDR2 SVGIG (reference sequence). The CDR3 sequence is 14 residues long. The rearrangement links TRBV30 to TRBJ1-1, with D unclear. The receptor comes from an adult in good health. The material was peripheral blood, obtained on day 0 of AZD1222 vaccination. CDR3 DNA sequence: TGTGCCTGGAGTGTCGGGAGGCTTTACACTGAAGCTTTCTTT. This translates into CAWSVGRLYTEAFF.